These 8 T cell receptor beta chains originate from one sample sequenced in a study of T cell clonotyping in hematopoietic cell transplantation. This table comes from immunoSEQ multiplex PCR, and its TCRdb copy is limited to in-frame clones, with some not included. The sample carries fewer than 2,000 clones, around 91% recorded once. The sample consisted of PBMCs, taken at the time of graft-versus-host disease after allogeneic stem cell transplant. Receptor source: a male patient younger than 30 who had an allogeneic stem cell transplant from a related donor, so the T cells may come from the graft donor. Some clones in this sample may be carry-over from other donors' samples.

V is TRBV4-3 and J is TRBJ2-3; 11 bases agree with TRBD1. Germline CDR1 reads LGHNA; CDR2 reads YSLEER. The length of the CDR3 is 17 residues. Trimming removed 1 base from V and 2 bases from J; junction bases left unmatched: 5. This CDR3 is CASSQGRTGGPTDTQYF. The DNA for the CDR3 is TGCGCCAGCAGCCAAGGGAGGACAGGGGGCCCCACAGATACGCAGTATTTT.

The chain has TRBV6-1 and TRBJ2-1; 10 nucleotides align to TRBD2. J was trimmed by 4 bases and V by 2 bases; bases with no gene match: 17. There are 20 residues in the CDR3. Germline V gene sequence: CDR1 MNHNS, CDR2 SASEGT. DNA for the CDR3: TGTGCCAGCAGTGAATTGGCTTCGGCTAGCGGGAGTAGACGTTACAATGAGCAGTTCTTC. Protein product: CASSELASASGSRRYNEQFF.

The sample holds one count of this clone. The V call is TRBV19, the J call TRBJ2-1, with a weak D call TRBD1 (6 bases). V lost 9 bases to trimming and J lost 4 bases, with 7 bases between them. Germline V gene lookup returns CDR1 LNHDA and CDR2 SQIVND (reference sequence). This CDR3 comprises 11 residues. In DNA, the CDR3 is TGTGCCAGGGACAGTTACAATGAGCAGTTCTTC. Its translation: CARDSYNEQFF.

This clone was detected only once. The J gene is TRBJ2-2, the V gene TRBV9, with D unclear. The germline V gene encodes CDR1 SGDLS and CDR2 YYNGEE. CDR3 length equals 13 residues. V lost 5 bases and J 0 bases, leaving 5 bases between the germline ends. The CDR3 region has the DNA TGTGCCAGCAGTCTCGCGAACACCGGGGAGCTGTTTTTT. It yields the protein CASSLANTGELFF. Drawing the rest from reference TRBV9 and TRBJ2-2, the complete variable domain is DSGVTQTPKHLITATGQRVTLRCSPRSGDLSVYWYQQSLDQGLQFLIQYYNGEERAKGNILERFSAQQFPDLHSELNLSSLELGDSALYFCASSLANTGELFFGEGSRLTVL.

The gene calls are TRBV2 and TRBJ2-1, with D possibly matching TRBD2 (6 bases). Trimming cost V 7 bases and J 6 bases, with 16 bases left between them. Looked up from germline, CDR1 is SNHLY and CDR2 is FYNNEI. The CDR3 covers 14 residues. The CDR3 here is CASIWGVLGNEQFF. DNA of the CDR3: TGTGCCAGCATCTGGGGGGTTTTAGGCAATGAGCAGTTCTTC.

This chain uses TRBV10-3 with TRBJ1-3, with TRBD1 matching over 7 bases. V dropped 9 bases and J dropped 0; count of bases not matched to a gene: 8. CDR3 length: 15 residues. The germline V gene has CDR1 ENHRY and CDR2 SYGVKD. The CDR3 coding sequence is TGTGCCATACTCGACAGGGCCCCCTCTGGAAACACCATATATTTT. Its translation is CAILDRAPSGNTIYF.

The gene calls are TRBV5-4 and TRBJ1-1; 7 bases align to TRBD1. This CDR3 spans 14 amino acids. V lost 3 bases, J lost 1 base, and 3 bases stayed unmatched. Germline V gene data show CDR1 as SGHNT and CDR2 as YYREEE (reference sequence). The CDR3: CASSWGDRNTEAFF. DNA for the CDR3: TGTGCCAGCAGCTGGGGGGACAGGAACACTGAAGCTTTCTTT.

V usage is TRBV29-1 and J usage is TRBJ2-5; D is unclear. Trimming stripped 4 bases from V and 4 bases from J, with 7 bases between. The CDR3 sequence is 11 residues long. Germline V gene data show CDR1 as SQVTM and CDR2 as ANQGSEA. The CDR3 here is CSVGPAETQYF. DNA for the CDR3: TGCAGCGTTGGGCCGGCAGAGACCCAGTACTTC.